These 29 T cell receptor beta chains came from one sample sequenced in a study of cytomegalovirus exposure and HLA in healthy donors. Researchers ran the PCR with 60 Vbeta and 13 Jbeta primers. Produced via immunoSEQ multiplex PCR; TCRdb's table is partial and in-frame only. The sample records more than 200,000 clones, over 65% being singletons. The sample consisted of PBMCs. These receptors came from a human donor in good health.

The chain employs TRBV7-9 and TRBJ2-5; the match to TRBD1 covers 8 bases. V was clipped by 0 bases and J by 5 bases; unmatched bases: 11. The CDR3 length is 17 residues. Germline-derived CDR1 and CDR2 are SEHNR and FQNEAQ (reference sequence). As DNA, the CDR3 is TGTGCCAGCAGCTTAGCGCGGCAGGGGGCGGGGCAGGAGACCCAGTACTTC. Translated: CASSLARQGAGQETQYF.

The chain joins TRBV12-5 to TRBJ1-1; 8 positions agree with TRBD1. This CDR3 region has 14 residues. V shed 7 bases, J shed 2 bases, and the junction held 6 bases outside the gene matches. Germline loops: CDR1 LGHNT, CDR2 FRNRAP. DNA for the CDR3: TGTGCTAGTGTTAAGGACAGGGCAAACACTGAAGCTTTCTTT. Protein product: CASVKDRANTEAFF.

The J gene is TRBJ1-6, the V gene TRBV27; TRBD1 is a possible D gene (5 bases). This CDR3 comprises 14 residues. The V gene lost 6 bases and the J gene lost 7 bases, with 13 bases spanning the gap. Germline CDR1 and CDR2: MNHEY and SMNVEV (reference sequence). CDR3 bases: TGTGCCAGCAGAGGATGGGGGGAAAATTCACCCCTCCACTTT. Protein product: CASRGWGENSPLHF.

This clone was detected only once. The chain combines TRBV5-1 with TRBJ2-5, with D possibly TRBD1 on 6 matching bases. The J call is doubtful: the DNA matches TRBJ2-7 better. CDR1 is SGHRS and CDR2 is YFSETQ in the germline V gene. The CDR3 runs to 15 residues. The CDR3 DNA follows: TGCGCCAGCAGCTTGGGTCGGGACAAGTCCTACGAGCAGTACTTC. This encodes CASSLGRDKSYEQYF.

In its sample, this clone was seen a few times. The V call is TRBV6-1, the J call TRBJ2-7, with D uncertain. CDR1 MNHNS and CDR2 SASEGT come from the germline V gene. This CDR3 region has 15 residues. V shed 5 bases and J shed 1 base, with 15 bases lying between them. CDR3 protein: CASSISFLASYEQYF. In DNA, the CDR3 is TGTGCCAGCAGTATTAGTTTTTTAGCATCCTACGAGCAGTACTTC.

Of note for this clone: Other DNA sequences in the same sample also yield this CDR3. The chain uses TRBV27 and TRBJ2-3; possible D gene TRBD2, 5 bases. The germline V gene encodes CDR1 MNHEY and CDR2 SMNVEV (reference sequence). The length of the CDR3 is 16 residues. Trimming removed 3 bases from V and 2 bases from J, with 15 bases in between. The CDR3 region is CASSFLAGGYTDTQYF. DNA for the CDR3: TGTGCCAGCAGTTTTCTGGCGGGTGGATACACAGATACGCAGTATTTT.

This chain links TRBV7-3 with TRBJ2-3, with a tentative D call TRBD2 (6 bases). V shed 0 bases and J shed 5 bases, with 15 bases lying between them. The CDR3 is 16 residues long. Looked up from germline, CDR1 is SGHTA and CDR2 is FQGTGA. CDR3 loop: CASSLTQSTGGDTQYF. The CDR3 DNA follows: TGTGCCAGCAGCTTAACCCAATCAACCGGGGGAGATACGCAGTATTTT.

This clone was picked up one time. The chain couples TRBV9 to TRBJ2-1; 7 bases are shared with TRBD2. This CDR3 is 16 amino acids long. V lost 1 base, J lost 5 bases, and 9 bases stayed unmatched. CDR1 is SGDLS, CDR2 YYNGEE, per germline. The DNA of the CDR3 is TGTGCCAGCAGCGTATTAGCGGGCTCCACTAACAATGAGCAGTTCTTC. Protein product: CASSVLAGSTNNEQFF.

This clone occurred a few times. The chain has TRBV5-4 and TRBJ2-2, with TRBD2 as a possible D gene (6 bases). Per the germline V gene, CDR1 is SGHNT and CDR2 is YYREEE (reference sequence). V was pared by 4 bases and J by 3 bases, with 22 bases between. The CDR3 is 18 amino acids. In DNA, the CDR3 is TGTGCCAGCAGCCGGATTGGGGGGATAGGCAAACACACCGGGGAGCTGTTTTTT. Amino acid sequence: CASSRIGGIGKHTGELFF.

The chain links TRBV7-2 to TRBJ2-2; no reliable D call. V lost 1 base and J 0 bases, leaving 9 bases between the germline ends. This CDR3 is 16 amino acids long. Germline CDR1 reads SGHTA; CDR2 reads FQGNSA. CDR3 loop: CASSLVSQANTGELFF. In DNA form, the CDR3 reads TGTGCCAGCAGCTTAGTTTCCCAGGCGAACACCGGGGAGCTGTTTTTT.

The CDR3 sequence: CASSLGPGRGDEQYF. The CDR3 bases are TGTGCCAGCAGTTTGGGCCCCGGGAGGGGGGACGAGCAGTACTTC. The rearrangement joins TRBV7-8 to TRBJ2-7; 8 bases align to TRBD2. The J segment lost 5 bases and the V segment lost 6 bases, leaving 12 bases of the junction unmatched. Germline CDR1 reads SGHVS; CDR2 reads FQNEAQ. The CDR3 is 15 amino acids.

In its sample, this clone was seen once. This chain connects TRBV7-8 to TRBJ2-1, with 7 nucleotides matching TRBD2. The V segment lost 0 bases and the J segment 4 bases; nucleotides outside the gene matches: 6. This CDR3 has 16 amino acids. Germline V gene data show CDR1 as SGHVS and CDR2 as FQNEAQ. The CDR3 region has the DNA TGTGCCAGCAGCTTAGCGGGGCTAGCGGAGTACAATGAGCAGTTCTTC. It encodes CASSLAGLAEYNEQFF.

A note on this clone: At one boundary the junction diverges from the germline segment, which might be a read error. CDR3 sequence (DNA): TGTGCCAGCAGCAACTATCAGGGACAGCCCCGGCATTTT. Translation gives CASSNYQGQPRHF. This chain connects TRBV27 to TRBJ1-5, with TRBD1 matching 7 bases. Germline CDR1 reads MNHEY; CDR2 reads SMNVEV (reference sequence). The CDR3 loop spans 13 amino acids.

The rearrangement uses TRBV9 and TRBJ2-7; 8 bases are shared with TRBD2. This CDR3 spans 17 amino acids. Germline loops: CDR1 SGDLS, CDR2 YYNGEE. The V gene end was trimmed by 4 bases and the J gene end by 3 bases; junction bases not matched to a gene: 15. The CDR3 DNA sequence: TGTGCCAGCAGCCCCCGCCCGAAGAGCGGGAGCATCTACGAGCAGTACTTC. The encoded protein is CASSPRPKSGSIYEQYF.

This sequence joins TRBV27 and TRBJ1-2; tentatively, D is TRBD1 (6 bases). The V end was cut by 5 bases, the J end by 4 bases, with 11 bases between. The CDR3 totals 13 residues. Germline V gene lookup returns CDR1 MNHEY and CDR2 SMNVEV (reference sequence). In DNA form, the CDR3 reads TGTGCCAGCAGTCCTACAGGGACCTATGGCTACACCTTC. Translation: CASSPTGTYGYTF.

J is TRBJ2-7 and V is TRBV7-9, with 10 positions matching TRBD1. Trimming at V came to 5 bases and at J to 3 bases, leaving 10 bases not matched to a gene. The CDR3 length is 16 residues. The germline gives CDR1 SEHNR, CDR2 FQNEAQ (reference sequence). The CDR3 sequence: CASSPGGTGEFYEQYF. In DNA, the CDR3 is TGTGCCAGCAGCCCAGGTGGGACAGGGGAATTCTACGAGCAGTACTTC.

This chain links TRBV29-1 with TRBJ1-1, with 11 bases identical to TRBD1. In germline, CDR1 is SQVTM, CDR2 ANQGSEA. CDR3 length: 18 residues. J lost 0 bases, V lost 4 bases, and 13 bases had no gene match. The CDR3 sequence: CSVVTRDRGLALNTEAFF. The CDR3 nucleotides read TGCAGCGTTGTTACGAGGGACAGGGGGTTGGCCCTGAACACTGAAGCTTTCTTT.

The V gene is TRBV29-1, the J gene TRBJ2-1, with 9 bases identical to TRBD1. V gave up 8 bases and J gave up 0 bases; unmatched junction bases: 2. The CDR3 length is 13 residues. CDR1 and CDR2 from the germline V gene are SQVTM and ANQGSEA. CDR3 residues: CSTGGNSYNEQFF. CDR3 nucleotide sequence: TGCAGCACAGGGGGCAACTCCTACAATGAGCAGTTCTTC.

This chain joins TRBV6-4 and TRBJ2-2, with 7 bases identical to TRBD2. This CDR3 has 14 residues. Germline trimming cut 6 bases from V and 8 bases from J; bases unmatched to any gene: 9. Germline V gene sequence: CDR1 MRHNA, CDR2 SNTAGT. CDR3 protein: CASRAAGNSGELFF. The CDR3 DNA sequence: TGTGCCAGCAGGGCAGCGGGGAACTCTGGGGAGCTGTTTTTT.

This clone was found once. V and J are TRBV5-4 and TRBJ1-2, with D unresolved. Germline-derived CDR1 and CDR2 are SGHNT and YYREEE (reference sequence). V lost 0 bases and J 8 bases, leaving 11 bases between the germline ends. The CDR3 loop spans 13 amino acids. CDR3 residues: CASSLDRGRGYTF. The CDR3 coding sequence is TGTGCCAGCAGCTTGGATAGAGGGAGGGGCTACACCTTC.

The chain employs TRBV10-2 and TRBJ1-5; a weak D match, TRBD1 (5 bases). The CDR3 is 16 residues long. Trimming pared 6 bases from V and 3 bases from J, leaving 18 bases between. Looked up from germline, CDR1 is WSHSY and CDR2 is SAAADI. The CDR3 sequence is CASSPSGGDTNQPQHF. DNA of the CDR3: TGCGCCAGCAGCCCCTCGGGGGGTGACACCAATCAGCCCCAGCATTTT.

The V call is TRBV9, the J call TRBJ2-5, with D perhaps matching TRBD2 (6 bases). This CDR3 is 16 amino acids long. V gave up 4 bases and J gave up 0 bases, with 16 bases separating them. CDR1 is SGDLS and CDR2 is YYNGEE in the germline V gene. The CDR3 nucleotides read TGTGCCAGCAGCCCAGGTCGGGGGAGTTACCAAGAGACCCAGTACTTC. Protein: CASSPGRGSYQETQYF.

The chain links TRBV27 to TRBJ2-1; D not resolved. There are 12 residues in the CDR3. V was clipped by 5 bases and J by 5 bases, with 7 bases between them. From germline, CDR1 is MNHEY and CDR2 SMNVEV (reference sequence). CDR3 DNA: TGTGCCAGCAGTCCGAGTGACAATGAGCAGTTCTTC. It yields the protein CASSPSDNEQFF.

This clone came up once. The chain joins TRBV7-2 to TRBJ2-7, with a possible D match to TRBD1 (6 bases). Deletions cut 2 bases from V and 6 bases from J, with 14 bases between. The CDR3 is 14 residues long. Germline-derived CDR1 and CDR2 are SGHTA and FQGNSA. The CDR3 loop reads CASSLNALTGEQYF. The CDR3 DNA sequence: TGTGCCAGCAGCTTAAACGCCTTGACAGGCGAGCAGTACTTC. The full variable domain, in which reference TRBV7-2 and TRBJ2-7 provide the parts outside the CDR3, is GAGVSQSPSNKVTEKGKDVELRCDPISGHTALYWYRQSLGQGLEFLIYFQGNSAPDKSGLPSDRFSAERTGGSVSTLTIQRTQQEDSAVYLCASSLNALTGEQYFGPGTRLTVT.

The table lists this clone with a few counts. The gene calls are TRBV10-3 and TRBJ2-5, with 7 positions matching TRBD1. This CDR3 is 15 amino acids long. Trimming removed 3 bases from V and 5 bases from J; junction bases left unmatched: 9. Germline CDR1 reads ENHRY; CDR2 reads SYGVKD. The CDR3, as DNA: TGTGCCATCAGTGACCAAACGACAGGGTCGGAGACCCAGTACTTC. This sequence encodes CAISDQTTGSETQYF.

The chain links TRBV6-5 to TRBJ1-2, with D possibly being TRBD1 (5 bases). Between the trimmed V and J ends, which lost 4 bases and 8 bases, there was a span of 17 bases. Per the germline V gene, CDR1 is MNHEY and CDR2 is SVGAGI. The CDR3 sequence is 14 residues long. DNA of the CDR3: TGTGCCAGCAGTTCCAGAACGCGGGGGAAGGGCTACACCTTC. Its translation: CASSSRTRGKGYTF.

The CDR3 DNA reads TGTGCCAGTAGTAGCACAGGGGGCGACGAGACCCAGTACTTC. Protein product: CASSSTGGDETQYF. The chain is built from TRBV19 and TRBJ2-5; TRBD1 agrees at 9 bases. The V gene's germline CDR1 is LNHDA and CDR2 SQIVND (reference sequence). The V segment lost 4 bases and the J segment 5 bases; nucleotides outside the gene matches: 5. CDR3 length: 14 residues.

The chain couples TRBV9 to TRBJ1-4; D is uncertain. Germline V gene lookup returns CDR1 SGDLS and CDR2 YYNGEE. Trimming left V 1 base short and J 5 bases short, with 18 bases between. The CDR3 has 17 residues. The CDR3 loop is CASSVSVGGGLNEKLFF. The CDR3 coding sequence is TGTGCCAGCAGCGTATCGGTAGGCGGCGGCCTGAATGAAAAACTGTTTTTT.

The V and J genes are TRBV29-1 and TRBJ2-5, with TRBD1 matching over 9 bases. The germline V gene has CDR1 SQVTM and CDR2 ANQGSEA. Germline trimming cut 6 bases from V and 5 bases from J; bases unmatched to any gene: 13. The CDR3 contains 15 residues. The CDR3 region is CSVDGLRQGVETQYF. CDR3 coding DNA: TGCAGCGTCGACGGGTTGAGACAGGGGGTTGAGACCCAGTACTTC.